The 29 T cell receptor beta chains below all came from one sample that was sequenced in a study of T cells in localized non-small cell lung cancer. Repertoires were generated with immunoSEQ multiplex PCR, while TCRdb's copy carries only in-frame clones and drops some. In the table there are some 22,000 clones, about 86% of which are singletons. Material: PBMCs, obtained before any cancer treatment. These receptors originate from a man aged 35-69 years with stage II lung adenocarcinoma.

The genes are TRBV5-1 and TRBJ1-2; possibly TRBD1 for D (5 bases). The V and J ends lost 0 bases and 4 bases respectively, with 16 bases between them. The germline V gene encodes CDR1 SGHRS and CDR2 YFSETQ. This CDR3 is built from 16 residues. CDR3 coding DNA: TGCGCCAGCAGCTTGGGGGCCTTCGGGACCGGCTATGGCTACACCTTC. Protein sequence: CASSLGAFGTGYGYTF.

The chain couples TRBV5-5 to TRBJ1-4; D remains ambiguous. The CDR3 is 16 residues long. Per the germline V gene, CDR1 is SGHKS and CDR2 is YYEKEE (reference sequence). V shed 0 bases and J shed 7 bases, with 16 bases lying between them. CDR3 DNA sequence: TGTGCCAGCAGCTTGGCCGGTAGTGGGGTCGGTGAAAAACTGTTTTTT. As protein: CASSLAGSGVGEKLFF.

The CDR3 bases are TGTGCCAGCAGTTCCACCCTCGGCAGGGTGGGGGAGACCCAGTACTTC. Translating gives CASSSTLGRVGETQYF. The chain carries TRBV28 and TRBJ2-5, with a weak D call TRBD1 (5 bases). V lost 4 bases, J lost 5 bases, and 20 bases lay in between. Germline V gives CDR1 MDHEN, CDR2 SYDVKM. This CDR3 spans 16 amino acids.

The V and J genes are TRBV6-1 and TRBJ1-2; D call uncertain. CDR1 and CDR2 from the germline V gene are MNHNS and SASEGT. V gave up 10 bases and J gave up 7 bases, with 10 bases separating them. CDR3 size: 10 residues. The CDR3 nucleotides read TGTGCCACAGAGACCGGTGGCTACACCTTC. As protein: CATETGGYTF.

The gene calls are TRBV18 and TRBJ2-6; D possibly uses TRBD1 or TRBD2 (5 bases each). Trimming pared 0 bases from V and 4 bases from J, leaving 10 bases between. Germline CDR1 is KGHSH and CDR2 is LQKENI. The CDR3 runs to 16 residues. DNA of the CDR3: TGTGCCAGCTCACCACCGTCCGGGGCCGGGGCCAACGTCCTGACTTTC. This encodes CASSPPSGAGANVLTF.

The genes are TRBV10-3 and TRBJ2-1; 9 bases are a match to TRBD2. Trimming cost V 0 bases and J 0 bases; bases outside gene matches: 9. The CDR3 is made up of 19 amino acids. The germline gives CDR1 ENHRY, CDR2 SYGVKD. The CDR3 loop reads CAISESGGSGRASYNEQFF. The CDR3 DNA sequence: TGTGCCATCAGTGAGTCGGGGGGTAGCGGGAGAGCCTCCTACAATGAGCAGTTCTTC.

The J gene is TRBJ2-7, the V gene TRBV7-2; TRBD2 matches at 9 bases. The germline gives CDR1 SGHTA, CDR2 FQGNSA. The CDR3 extends over 15 amino acids. V lost 2 bases, J lost 2 bases, and 4 bases stayed unmatched. CDR3 DNA: TGTGCCAGCAGCTTATTAGCGGGAGTAGCCTACGAGCAGTACTTC. Translation: CASSLLAGVAYEQYF.

The rearrangement links TRBV4-3 to TRBJ1-3; D is undetermined. V shed 1 base and J shed 2 bases, with 3 bases lying between them. CDR3 size: 13 residues. CDR1 is LGHNA, CDR2 YSLEER, per germline. CDR3 in amino acids: CASSQGAGNTIYF. CDR3 bases: TGCGCCAGCAGCCAAGGTGCTGGAAACACCATATATTTT.

The V call is TRBV30, the J call TRBJ2-1; TRBD1 is a possible D gene (5 bases). The CDR3 is 15 amino acids. Germline loops: CDR1 GTSNPN, CDR2 SVGIG (reference sequence). V lost 3 bases and J lost 7, with 19 bases in between. This CDR3 reads CAWSIREFRHNEQFF. The CDR3 DNA reads as TGTGCCTGGAGCATCAGGGAATTCCGTCATAATGAGCAGTTCTTC.

This clone came up once. The V call is TRBV7-2, the J call TRBJ1-4; D not certain. CDR1 is SGHTA and CDR2 is FQGNSA in the germline V gene. The ends were cut back, 5 bases at V and 10 bases at J, with 17 bases in the middle. The CDR3 has 14 amino acids. CDR3 bases: TGTGCCAGCAGCCTTCCTTATGATTCAGTAAAACTGTTTTTT. This gives the protein CASSLPYDSVKLFF.

The chain couples TRBV19 to TRBJ1-5, with D tentatively TRBD1 (6 bases). Per the germline V gene, CDR1 is LNHDA and CDR2 is SQIVND (reference sequence). The V end lost 7 bases, the J end lost 2 bases, and 18 bases lay between the germline ends. The CDR3 extends over 16 amino acids. The CDR3 is CASTRGGGSGNQPQHF. CDR3 bases: TGTGCCAGTACTAGGGGAGGGGGGTCTGGCAATCAGCCCCAGCATTTT.

The rearrangement joins TRBV19 to TRBJ1-2; 7 bases fit TRBD1. V lost 7 bases to trimming and J lost 7 bases; unmatched junction nucleotides: 12. Germline assignment: CDR1 LNHDA and CDR2 SQIVND (reference sequence). The CDR3 is 14 amino acids. The CDR3 DNA reads TGTGCCAGTACCCTATGGGCAGGGGGAAGTGGCTACACCTTC. Its protein product is CASTLWAGGSGYTF.

The chain is built from TRBV10-1 and TRBJ1-5; D call uncertain. Looked up from germline, CDR1 is WNHNN and CDR2 is SYGVQD (reference sequence). Trimming removed 4 bases from V and 0 bases from J, with 1 base in between. This CDR3 contains 12 residues. DNA for the CDR3: TGCGCCAGCAGTGCTAGCAATCAGCCCCAGCATTTT. It yields the protein CASSASNQPQHF.

The chain uses TRBV19 and TRBJ2-3; 9 bases are shared with TRBD1. Germline V lookup: CDR1 LNHDA, CDR2 SQIVND (reference sequence). This CDR3 contains 15 residues. The CDR3: CATTGGLTGGDTQYF. The CDR3 DNA follows: TGTGCAACAACAGGGGGCCTCACTGGGGGAGATACGCAGTATTTT.

This sequence joins TRBV6-5 and TRBJ1-1; no clear D gene. Germline V CDR1 and CDR2: MNHEY, SVGAGI. V lost 4 bases and J lost 2, with 8 bases in between. The CDR3 is made up of 13 amino acids. The CDR3 loop is CASSWRANTEAFF. The DNA of the CDR3 is TGTGCCAGCAGTTGGAGAGCAAACACTGAAGCTTTCTTT.

J is TRBJ2-3 and V is TRBV5-4; D is perhaps TRBD2 (5 bases). CDR3 size: 15 residues. V was trimmed by 4 bases and J by 3 bases, leaving 15 bases between them. From germline, CDR1 is SGHNT and CDR2 YYREEE (reference sequence). The CDR3 spells CASSEAAGLTDTQYF. Here the CDR3 DNA reads TGTGCCAGCAGCGAAGCCGCGGGCCTTACAGATACGCAGTATTTT.

This clone was seen just once. V and J are TRBV6-5 and TRBJ2-5; 11 positions agree with TRBD2. V trimming: 2 bases; J trimming: 3 bases; junction bases outside the gene matches: 5. The CDR3 spans 16 residues. CDR1 MNHEY and CDR2 SVGAGI come from the germline V gene. The CDR3 region is CASSYGTSGGKETQYF. The DNA for the CDR3 is TGTGCCAGCAGTTACGGAACTAGCGGGGGAAAAGAGACCCAGTACTTC.

This chain links TRBV30 with TRBJ1-2, with D maybe TRBD1 (5 bases). The V and J ends lost 1 base and 4 bases respectively, with 13 bases between them. Looked up from germline, CDR1 is GTSNPN and CDR2 is SVGIG (reference sequence). The CDR3 covers 14 residues. The DNA for the CDR3 is TGTGCCTGGAGTGCGGACCCCGGGGGCTATGGCTACACCTTC. Amino acids: CAWSADPGGYGYTF.

The rearrangement uses TRBV10-2 and TRBJ2-7, with D perhaps matching TRBD1 or TRBD2 (5 bases each). Germline V gene lookup returns CDR1 WSHSY and CDR2 SAAADI. The CDR3 is 15 amino acids. The V and J ends lost 2 bases and 6 bases respectively, with 17 bases between them. This chain's CDR3 is CASSEIWDGRLEQYF. The CDR3 nucleotides are TGCGCCAGCAGTGAGATTTGGGACGGTCGGCTCGAGCAGTACTTC.

This clone was detected only once. The rearrangement joins TRBV7-9 to TRBJ2-2; 8 positions agree with TRBD2. The CDR3 extends over 14 amino acids. In germline, CDR1 is SEHNR, CDR2 FQNEAQ (reference sequence). Trimming at V came to 4 bases and at J to 4 bases, leaving 2 bases not matched to a gene. The CDR3 sequence is CASSSGRGTGELFF. CDR3 DNA: TGTGCCAGCAGCTCCGGGAGGGGCACCGGGGAGCTGTTTTTT.

The chain has TRBV7-8 and TRBJ1-1; weak D call: TRBD1 (5 bases). Per germline, CDR1 SGHVS and CDR2 FQNEAQ. The V and J ends lost 0 bases and 2 bases respectively, with 13 bases between them. The CDR3 spans 16 residues. Here the CDR3 DNA reads TGTGCCAGCAGCTTAGCGGCGGGAAGGGGAAACACTGAAGCTTTCTTT. Protein sequence: CASSLAAGRGNTEAFF.

The chain is built from TRBV9 and TRBJ1-1; a possible D gene is TRBD1 (5 bases). The V and J ends lost 5 bases and 4 bases respectively, with 18 bases between them. The CDR3 contains 15 residues. Looked up from germline, CDR1 is SGDLS and CDR2 is YYNGEE. The CDR3 region is CASSAADLGGTEAFF. CDR3 coding DNA: TGTGCCAGCAGTGCGGCAGACCTGGGGGGCACTGAAGCTTTCTTT.

This chain links TRBV2 with TRBJ1-2; weak D call: TRBD1 (6 bases). There are 13 residues in the CDR3. V lost 2 bases to trimming and J lost 8 bases, with 12 bases between them. The germline V gene encodes CDR1 SNHLY and CDR2 FYNNEI. Here the CDR3 reads CASSEIGGQGYTF. As DNA, the CDR3 is TGTGCCAGCAGTGAAATTGGGGGGCAAGGCTACACCTTC.

The V and J genes are TRBV5-1 and TRBJ2-3, with no clear D. Looked up from germline, CDR1 is SGHRS and CDR2 is YFSETQ. Deletions cut 2 bases from V and 0 bases from J, with 10 bases between. This CDR3 is 15 amino acids long. Here the CDR3 reads CASSFQFPSTDTQYF. CDR3 bases: TGCGCCAGCAGCTTCCAATTCCCTAGCACAGATACGCAGTATTTT.

The sample holds a few counts of this clone. The chain has TRBV12-5 and TRBJ2-1; TRBD2 matches 7 bases. J was trimmed by 2 bases and V by 6 bases; bases with no gene match: 10. The germline V gene encodes CDR1 LGHNT and CDR2 FRNRAP. The CDR3 covers 16 residues. This CDR3 reads CASGGGLRKTYNEQFF. The CDR3 DNA reads TGTGCTAGTGGGGGGGGACTAAGAAAGACCTACAATGAGCAGTTCTTC.

The gene calls are TRBV7-8 and TRBJ2-1, with 7 bases matching TRBD2. The J segment lost 9 bases and the V segment lost 0 bases, leaving 14 bases of the junction unmatched. CDR3 length: 17 amino acids. CDR1 is SGHVS and CDR2 is FQNEAQ in the germline V gene. The CDR3: CASSLALASGLGGEQFF. Written as DNA, the CDR3 is TGTGCCAGCAGCTTAGCGTTGGCTAGCGGCTTAGGTGGTGAGCAGTTCTTC. The full variable domain, its missing parts supplied by reference TRBV7-8 and TRBJ2-1, is GAGVSQSPRYKVAKRGQDVALRCDPISGHVSLFWYQQALGQGPEFLTYFQNEAQLDKSGLPSDRFFAERPEGSVSTLKIQRTQQEDSAVYLCASSLALASGLGGEQFFGPGTRLTVL.

The rearrangement joins TRBV30 to TRBJ1-2; the match to TRBD1 covers 12 bases. Germline values: CDR1 GTSNPN, CDR2 SVGIG (reference sequence). This CDR3 is 14 amino acids long. V lost 4 bases to trimming and J lost 8 bases; unmatched junction nucleotides: 8. In nucleotides, the CDR3 is TGTGCCTGGAATTCGGGACAGGGGGCAACCGGCTACACCTTC. As protein: CAWNSGQGATGYTF.

This chain uses TRBV7-2 with TRBJ2-5; D not certain. The germline V gene encodes CDR1 SGHTA and CDR2 FQGNSA. V was trimmed by 0 bases and J by 5 bases, leaving 7 bases between them. The CDR3 spans 13 residues. The CDR3 spells CASSLARRETQYF. The CDR3 nucleotides are TGTGCCAGCAGCTTAGCAAGGCGGGAGACCCAGTACTTC.

CDR3 loop: CASSLVTSGRGIGAYEQYF. The DNA of the CDR3 is TGTGCCAGCAGCTTAGTGACTAGCGGGAGAGGGATCGGAGCCTACGAGCAGTACTTC. This chain uses TRBV7-2 with TRBJ2-7; the match to TRBD2 covers 12 bases. The CDR3 length is 19 residues. J lost 2 bases, V lost 1 base, and 12 bases had no gene match. Germline V lookup: CDR1 SGHTA, CDR2 FQGNSA.